This entry lists 23 T cell receptor beta chains sequenced from one sample in a study of PD-1 blockade in classical Hodgkin lymphoma (dated by TCRdb to 2020 to 2021). Interpreted using the paper, the time point label stands for: cycle 2 day 1 (C2D1) of nivolumab. All trial patients had relapsed after autologous stem cell transplantation, with cohorts A, B and C differing in prior brentuximab vedotin exposure. The library was prepared using the immunoSEQ multiplex PCR assay. Entries here come from immuneACCESS through TCRdb and include only in-frame sequences with V and J called. Some clones fail to appear in such tables; in the studies checked, an unresolved V gene covers under half of the shortfall, and the cause of the remainder is unknown. A total of about 66,000 clones appear in this sample, 71% of them only once. Clones ranked in the top ten supply roughly 9% of the sample. Here the sequenced sample was peripheral blood mononuclear cells (PBMCs), taken before the second cycle of nivolumab. These TCRs come from a human donor with classical Hodgkin lymphoma.

The chain links TRBV5-1 to TRBJ1-4, with 7 bases that match TRBD1. This CDR3 is built from 15 residues. Germline V gives CDR1 SGHRS, CDR2 YFSETQ. V was pared by 2 bases and J by 8 bases, with 9 bases of the junction left unmatched. For the CDR3, the DNA is TGCGCCAGCAGCTTCTACACAGGGGAGGGGGAAAAACTGTTTTTT. This encodes CASSFYTGEGEKLFF.

The chain joins TRBV5-1 to TRBJ1-1, with D hard to call. Trimming removed 4 bases at V and 4 bases at J, with 17 bases between. The length of the CDR3 is 15 residues. CDR1 and CDR2 from the germline V gene are SGHRS and YFSETQ. For the CDR3, the DNA is TGCGCCAGCAGCCCGCTTCAGACGGTCGGCACTGAAGCTTTCTTT. Its translation: CASSPLQTVGTEAFF.

The chain couples TRBV30 to TRBJ1-5; no definite D call. The CDR3 length is 14 residues. Germline CDR1 is GTSNPN and CDR2 is SVGIG (reference sequence). V dropped 0 bases and J dropped 5 bases, with 11 bases sitting between them. The CDR3 DNA reads TGTGCCTGGAGTGTAATGCTGGGAGATCAGCCCCAGCATTTT. It codes for CAWSVMLGDQPQHF.

This sequence joins TRBV27 and TRBJ2-7, with 7 bases fitting TRBD1. With V trimmed by 6 bases and J by 3 bases, 14 bases remained unmatched. Germline CDR1 reads MNHEY; CDR2 reads SMNVEV (reference sequence). CDR3 length: 16 amino acids. The CDR3 nucleotides are TGTGCCAGCAGCCCATCGATGGGGACAGCCTTCTACGAGCAGTACTTC. It encodes CASSPSMGTAFYEQYF.

This clone was detected a few times. V usage is TRBV5-4 and J usage is TRBJ1-2; TRBD1 matches 8 bases. V was clipped by 4 bases and J by 4 bases; unmatched bases: 6. From germline, CDR1 is SGHNT and CDR2 YYREEE (reference sequence). The CDR3 extends over 14 amino acids. The CDR3 loop reads CASSPGQGGYGYTF. CDR3 DNA sequence: TGTGCCAGCAGCCCCGGACAGGGTGGCTATGGCTACACCTTC.

The chain recombines TRBV2 with TRBJ2-1; 7 bases line up with TRBD1. Germline V gene sequence: CDR1 SNHLY, CDR2 FYNNEI. After removal of 7 bases from V and 0 bases from J, the junction contained 3 bases not matched to a gene. This CDR3 has 14 amino acids. The CDR3 DNA is TGTGCCAGCACGGGACAGAGCTCCTACAATGAGCAGTTCTTC. Encoded protein: CASTGQSSYNEQFF. Variable domain in full (rest from reference TRBV2 and TRBJ2-1): EPEVTQTPSHQVTQMGQEVILRCVPISNHLYFYWYRQILGQKVEFLVSFYNNEISEKSEIFDDQFSVERPDGSNFTLKIRSTKLEDSAMYFCASTGQSSYNEQFFGPGTRLTVL.

The chain employs TRBV5-6 and TRBJ1-1, with a weak D call TRBD1 (5 bases). Germline-derived CDR1 and CDR2 are SGHDT and YYEEEE. Between the trimmed V and J ends, which lost 2 bases and 12 bases, there was a span of 17 bases. CDR3 length equals 13 residues. The CDR3 region has the DNA TGTGCCAGCAGCTTACCCGACAGCACCGGGTCTTTCTTT. Translated, it gives CASSLPDSTGSFF.

The V gene is TRBV7-3, the J gene TRBJ1-1, with D tentatively TRBD1 (5 bases). The CDR3 is 13 amino acids. Trimming removed 5 bases from V and 1 base from J, with 8 bases in between. Germline V lookup: CDR1 SGHTA, CDR2 FQGTGA. The CDR3 DNA reads as TGTGCCAGCAGCAGGGACCCGAACACTGAAGCTTTCTTT. This codes for CASSRDPNTEAFF.

V gene TRBV19 combines with J gene TRBJ2-2; 9 bases line up with TRBD1. The CDR3 totals 17 residues. Germline CDR1 reads LNHDA; CDR2 reads SQIVND (reference sequence). V was pared by 5 bases and J by 2 bases, with 9 bases of the junction left unmatched. The CDR3 nucleotides read TGTGCCAGTAGTCGCAAGGGACAGGGCACTAACACCGGGGAGCTGTTTTTT. Translating gives CASSRKGQGTNTGELFF.

To note about this clone: This sample also contains other DNA sequences that code for the same CDR3. The chain uses TRBV19 and TRBJ2-3; 11 bases are shared with TRBD1. This CDR3 has 14 amino acids. Germline assignment: CDR1 LNHDA and CDR2 SQIVND (reference sequence). V shed 8 bases, J shed 3 bases, and the junction held 4 bases outside the gene matches. The CDR3 bases are TGTGCCAGTTCGGACAGGGGGCAGACAGATACGCAGTATTTT. Its translation is CASSDRGQTDTQYF.

This sequence joins TRBV10-3 and TRBJ2-7, with unresolved D. Germline V CDR1 and CDR2: ENHRY, SYGVKD. This CDR3 is built from 12 residues. The ends were cut back, 6 bases at V and 4 bases at J, with 10 bases in the middle. CDR3 bases: TGTGCCATCAGCCCCCTTGGATACGAGCAGTACTTC. This codes for CAISPLGYEQYF.

The chain couples TRBV14 to TRBJ1-4, with D maybe TRBD1 (5 bases). The germline CDR1 and CDR2 sequences are SGHDN and FVKESK. The V gene lost 0 bases and the J gene lost 7 bases, with 15 bases spanning the gap. This CDR3 has 16 residues. The CDR3 spells CASSQDPMFGGEKLFF. The CDR3 nucleotides read TGTGCCAGCAGCCAAGATCCTATGTTTGGGGGTGAAAAACTGTTTTTT. The full variable domain, its missing parts supplied by reference TRBV14 and TRBJ1-4, is EAGVTQFPSHSVIEKGQTVTLRCDPISGHDNLYWYRRVMGKEIKFLLHFVKESKQDESGMPNNRFLAERTGGTYSTLKVQPAELEDSGVYFCASSQDPMFGGEKLFFGSGTQLSVL.

The chain links TRBV4-2 to TRBJ2-1; TRBD1 matches at 7 bases. Germline CDR1 is LGHNA and CDR2 is YNFKEQ. Losses at the gene ends were 3 bases for V and 5 bases for J; bases not matched to a gene: 10. This CDR3 has 16 amino acids. CDR3 bases: TGTGCCAGCAGCCATACCACAGGGGTTTGGGACAATGAGCAGTTCTTC. As protein: CASSHTTGVWDNEQFF.

This clone appeared a few times. The chain uses TRBV19 and TRBJ1-2; 11 bases line up with TRBD1. Germline V gene data show CDR1 as LNHDA and CDR2 as SQIVND (reference sequence). The ends lost 6 bases at V and 4 bases at J; junction bases unmatched: 7. The CDR3 sequence is 15 residues long. The CDR3 DNA reads TGTGCCAGTAGACCCGGGACAGGGGGTACCTATGGCTACACCTTC. Translated: CASRPGTGGTYGYTF.

This clone was seen just once. The gene calls are TRBV10-1 and TRBJ2-7; possibly TRBD1 for D (5 bases). Trimming took 3 bases from V and 0 from J, leaving 12 bases between them. This CDR3 contains 15 residues. In germline, CDR1 is WNHNN, CDR2 SYGVQD (reference sequence). CDR3 nucleotide sequence: TGCGCCAGCAGTGATGGGGCAGCTTACTCCTACGAGCAGTACTTC. The encoded protein is CASSDGAAYSYEQYF.

This clone occurred once. The chain combines TRBV6-4 with TRBJ2-2; no firm D call. CDR1 MRHNA and CDR2 SNTAGT come from the germline V gene. Trimming removed 6 bases at V and 3 bases at J, with 8 bases between. The CDR3 runs to 13 residues. CDR3 sequence (DNA): TGTGCCAGCAGGGACCGCTACACCGGGGAGCTGTTTTTT. Its translation is CASRDRYTGELFF.

This clone was picked up a small number of times. V is TRBV18 and J is TRBJ1-5; D call uncertain. The CDR3 contains 13 residues. Germline assignment: CDR1 KGHSH and CDR2 LQKENI. V was trimmed by 6 bases and J by 0 bases, leaving 6 bases between them. CDR3 sequence reads: CASSKDSNQPQHF. The CDR3 DNA follows: TGTGCCAGCTCGAAAGATAGCAATCAGCCCCAGCATTTT.

This chain joins TRBV18 and TRBJ1-2; D perhaps matches TRBD1 (6 bases). The CDR3 runs to 15 residues. V dropped 3 bases and J dropped 7 bases, with 18 bases sitting between them. From germline, CDR1 is KGHSH and CDR2 LQKENI. The CDR3 coding sequence is TGTGCCAGCTCACCCGCTAAAACAGGGAGCGGTGGCTACACCTTC. This translates into CASSPAKTGSGGYTF.

The rearrangement links TRBV19 to TRBJ2-5, with TRBD2 as a possible D gene (7 bases). Germline V gene sequence: CDR1 LNHDA, CDR2 SQIVND (reference sequence). The CDR3 length is 12 residues. V lost 7 bases and J 6 bases, leaving 12 bases between the germline ends. The CDR3 loop reads CASKRGQKTQYF. The DNA for the CDR3 is TGTGCCAGTAAGCGGGGACAAAAGACCCAGTACTTC.

This rearrangement joins TRBV9 to TRBJ2-1; the match to TRBD2 covers 14 bases. Germline V gene sequence: CDR1 SGDLS, CDR2 YYNGEE. The CDR3 contains 18 residues. V lost 3 bases to trimming and J lost 0 bases; unmatched junction nucleotides: 5. The CDR3 DNA sequence: TGTGCCAGCAGCGCCTCCGGGACTAGCGGGAGCTCCTACAATGAGCAGTTCTTC. Its protein is CASSASGTSGSSYNEQFF.

The CDR3 bases are TGTGCCAGTAGTGCGACAGGGAGTGTGGAGACCCAGTACTTC. The encoded protein is CASSATGSVETQYF. The chain has TRBV19 and TRBJ2-5; the match to TRBD1 covers 7 bases. CDR1 and CDR2 (germline): LNHDA, SQIVND (reference sequence). The CDR3 loop spans 14 amino acids. V lost 5 bases and J lost 5; bases outside the gene matches: 8.

This clone was seen just once. The chain combines TRBV6-1 with TRBJ1-4; 7 nucleotides match TRBD1. Germline assignment: CDR1 MNHNS and CDR2 SASEGT. The V and J ends lost 3 bases and 4 bases, in that order; junction bases with no gene match: 5. This CDR3 has 15 residues. CDR3 amino acids: CASSDLQGSNEKLFF. Written as DNA, the CDR3 is TGTGCCAGCAGTGACCTACAGGGGAGTAATGAAAAACTGTTTTTT.

This sequence joins TRBV5-1 and TRBJ2-5; D is perhaps TRBD1 or TRBD2 (7 bases each). Per the germline V gene, CDR1 is SGHRS and CDR2 is YFSETQ. The CDR3 spans 15 residues. V dropped 4 bases and J dropped 5 bases, with 18 bases sitting between them. The CDR3 nucleotides are TGCGCCAGCAGCCCAGGGGGGGAACCTTGGGAGACCCAGTACTTC. Its translation is CASSPGGEPWETQYF.